The subject of this entry is one T cell receptor (beta chain). What this receptor recognizes is not known. One base away there is no much larger clone; base qualities are not given. The data originate from a study of T cell responses to AZD1222 COVID-19 vaccine (dated by TCRdb to the early 2020s). At the level of the whole study: AZD1222 recipients with second doses at about 4 weeks or about 12 weeks were pooled, because spike-specific TCR depth and breadth did not differ between schedules. A total of 233 trial participants underwent TCR sequencing, of whom roughly 210 had received two doses of AZD1222 and around 25 had received two doses of the MenACWY control vaccine. Trial participants were enrolled by age into subgroups of 18-55, 56-69 and 70-plus years, and 148, 28 and 57 TCR-sequenced participants, respectively, were included in these subgroups. The investigation overall reported the following: The 56-69-year group was small, and its depth increase did not reach significance, likely because of low power. After two AZD1222 doses, both the breadth and the depth of spike-specific TCRs were significantly higher than at day 0 and than in MenACWY recipients. Participants were mostly white British, with more females than males. The authors suggested clonal diversity may have been underestimated. Epitopes outside the regions mutated in the B.1.351 and B.1.1.7 variants were reportedly recognized by nearly half of the unique spike-specific TCRs. Vaccine-associated CD4 TCRs spanned the whole spike protein, with dominant responses in regions 160-218 and 743-854. Because no day 14 peak-response samples were available, repertoires were characterized only after the peak T cell response. Conclusions about previously exposed vaccinees were limited because only six or seven AZD1222 recipients were SARS-CoV-2 seropositive at baseline.

Sample time point, as interpreted from the label and publication: baseline before first vaccination. Vaccinee samples were obtained from the UK trials COV001 and COV002, which included a single-blind randomized controlled phase 2/3 trial of AZD1222 (ChAdOx1 nCoV-19) in healthy adults. For TCRbeta chain sequencing, PBMC samples from trial participants were taken at day 0 and at day 28 after the second dose. Reading the germline V gene gives CDR1 SGHVS and CDR2 FQNEAQ. Spanning cysteine to phenylalanine, the CDR3 consists of 17 amino acids. Only the CDR3 DNA is retained, 51 bases long and in frame from the first base. At the junction V is shortened by 2 bases and J by 6 bases, with 19 bases in between. The CDR3 regions of human TCRbeta chains were subjected to immunosequencing. The authors' analysis ran thus. TCRs in the repertoires were matched against a reference library of SARS-CoV-2-specific TCRs that had been generated with the MIRA antigen-specificity platform. Breadth meant the fraction of unique TCRs that were SARS-CoV-2-associated, whereas depth meant the fraction of total T cells that were SARS-CoV-2-associated. Each spike-specific TCR was assigned to its reactive spike region and to a CD4 or CD8 class using the MIRA data. Log10-transformed breadth and depth values were compared by one-way ANOVA with Sidak's multiple comparisons tests. TCRdb limited this immuneACCESS table to in-frame rearrangements with V and J called. A share of clones is missing; checked studies link under half to unresolved V genes, and the rest is unexplained. V, J and clone size are those of that table, while D and trimming were read from the DNA. A total of over 85,000 clones appear in this sample, about 88% of them only once. The ten largest clonotypes hold about 5% of the sample.

This TCR was recovered from an adult in good health. The V and J segments used are TRBV7-8 and TRBJ2-2; TRBD2 could be the D gene, as 5 bases match. The source was peripheral blood, collected on day 0 of AZD1222 vaccination. The bases read TGTGCCAGCAGCTTAAACCCAACTAGGTCGCTCGCCGGGGAGCTGTTTTTT. This translates into CASSLNPTRSLAGELFF.